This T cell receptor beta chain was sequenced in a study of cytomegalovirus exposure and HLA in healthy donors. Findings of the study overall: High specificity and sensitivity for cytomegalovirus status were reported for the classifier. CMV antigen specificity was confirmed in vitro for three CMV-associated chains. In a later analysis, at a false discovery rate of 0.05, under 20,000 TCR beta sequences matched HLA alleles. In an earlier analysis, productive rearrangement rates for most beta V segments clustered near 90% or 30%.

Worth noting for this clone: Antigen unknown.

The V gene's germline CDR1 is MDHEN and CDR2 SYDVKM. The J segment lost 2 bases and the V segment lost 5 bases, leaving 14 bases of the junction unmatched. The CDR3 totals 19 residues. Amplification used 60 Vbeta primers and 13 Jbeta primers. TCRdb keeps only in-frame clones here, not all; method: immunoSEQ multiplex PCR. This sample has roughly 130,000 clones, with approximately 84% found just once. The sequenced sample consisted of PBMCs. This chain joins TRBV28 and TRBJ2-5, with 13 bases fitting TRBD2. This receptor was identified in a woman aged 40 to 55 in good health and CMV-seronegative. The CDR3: CASSNPPGRLAGGQETQYF. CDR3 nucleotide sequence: TGTGCCAGCAGTAACCCGCCCGGAAGACTAGCGGGGGGACAAGAGACCCAGTACTTC. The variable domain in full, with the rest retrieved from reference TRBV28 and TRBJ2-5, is DVKVTQSSRYLVKRTGEKVFLECVQDMDHENMFWYRQDPGLGLRLIYFSYDVKMKEKGDIPEGYSVSREKKERFSLILESASTNQTSMYLCASSNPPGRLAGGQETQYFGPGTRLLVL.